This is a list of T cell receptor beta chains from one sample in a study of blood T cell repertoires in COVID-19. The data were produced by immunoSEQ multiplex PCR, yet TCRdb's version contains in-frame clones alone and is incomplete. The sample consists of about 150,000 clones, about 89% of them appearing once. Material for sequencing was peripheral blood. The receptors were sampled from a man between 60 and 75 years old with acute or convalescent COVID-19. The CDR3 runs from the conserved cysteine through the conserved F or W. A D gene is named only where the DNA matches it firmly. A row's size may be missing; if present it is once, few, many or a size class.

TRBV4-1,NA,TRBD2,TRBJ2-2,TGCGCCAGCAGCCAAGATATGGGCGGGGGGCCTAACACCGGGGAGCTGTTTTTT,CASSQDMGGGPNTGELFF
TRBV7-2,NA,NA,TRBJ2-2,TGTGCCAGCAGCTCCCGTTTCGGGGAGCTGTTTTTT,CASSSRFGELFF
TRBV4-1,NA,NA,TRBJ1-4,TGCGCCAGCAGCCGACAGCATGATGCAACTAATGAAAAACTGTTTTTT,CASSRQHDATNEKLFF
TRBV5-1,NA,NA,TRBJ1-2,TGCGCCAGCAGCTCTCCGGGACACCAGGTTGGCTACACCTTC,CASSSPGHQVGYTF
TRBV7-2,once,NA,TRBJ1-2,TGTGCCAGCAGCTTAGTACAGTCCTTCTATGGCTACACCTTC,CASSLVQSFYGYTF
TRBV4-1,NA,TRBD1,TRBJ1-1,TGCGCCAGCAGCCCCACTCACAGGGGGATGCACACTGAAGCTTTCTTT,CASSPTHRGMHTEAFF
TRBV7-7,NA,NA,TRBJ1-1,TGTGCCAGCAGCGACAGTAAGGGTGGGGAAGCTTTCTTT,CASSDSKGGEAFF
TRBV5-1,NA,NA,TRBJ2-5,TGCGCCAGCAATGAGGGACAAGGTCAAGAGACCCAGTACTTC,CASNEGQGQETQYF
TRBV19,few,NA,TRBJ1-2,TGTGCCAGTAGACCGAGTACAGGGCGCGGATATCGTGGCTACACCTTC,CASRPSTGRGYRGYTF
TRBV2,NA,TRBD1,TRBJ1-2,TGTGCCAGCAGGACGAGACAGACAGGGAATAACTATGGCTACACCTTC,CASRTRQTGNNYGYTF
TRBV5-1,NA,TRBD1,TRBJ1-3,TGCGCCAGCAGCGTCCAGGGGGATAGGGGAAACACCATATATTTT,CASSVQGDRGNTIYF
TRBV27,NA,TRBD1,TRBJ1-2,TGTGCCAGCAGTGCATCACCGGGACAGGGAGCAACCTATGGCTACACCTTC,CASSASPGQGATYGYTF
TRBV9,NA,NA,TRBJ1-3,TGTGCCAGCAGCGCCCAGACGGGTCTCTCTGGAAACACCATATATTTT,CASSAQTGLSGNTIYF
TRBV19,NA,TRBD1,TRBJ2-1,TGTGCCAGCTCTCTACGGGGACAGGGGGCTATTAACTCCTACAATGAGCAGTTCTTC,CASSLRGQGAINSYNEQFF
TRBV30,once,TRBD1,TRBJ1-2,TGTGCCTGGAGTGACCTGACAGGGTCGGGTGGGGGCTACACCTTC,CAWSDLTGSGGGYTF
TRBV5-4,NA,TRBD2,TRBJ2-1,TGTGCCAGCAGATCTCTAGCGGGGGGTTACAATGAGCAGTTCTTC,CASRSLAGGYNEQFF
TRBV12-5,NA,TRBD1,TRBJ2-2,TGTGCTAGTCGTGGACAGGGGCCTTTCACCGGGGAGCTGTTTTTT,CASRGQGPFTGELFF
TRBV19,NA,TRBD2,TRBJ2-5,TGTGCCAGTAGTATAGGAACTAGCGGTCAAGAGACCCAGTACTTC,CASSIGTSGQETQYF
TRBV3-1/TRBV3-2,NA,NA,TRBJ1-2,TGTGCCAGCAGCCAGTCAGGGTATGGCTACACCTTC,CASSQSGYGYTF
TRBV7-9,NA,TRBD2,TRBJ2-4,TGTGCCAGCAGCTCGGCCGGGGGGGCGAACATTCAGTACTTC,CASSSAGGANIQYF
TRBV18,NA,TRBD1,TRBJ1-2,TGTGCCAGCTCCCAGGCAGGGGGTAACTATGGCTACACCTTC,CASSQAGGNYGYTF
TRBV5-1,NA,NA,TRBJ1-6,TGCGCCAGCAACCCCCTGGCGGGGGATAATTCACCCCTCCACTTT,CASNPLAGDNSPLHF
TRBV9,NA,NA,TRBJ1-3,TGTGCCAGCAGCGTAGCTCTGTCCTCTGGAAACACCATATATTTT,CASSVALSSGNTIYF
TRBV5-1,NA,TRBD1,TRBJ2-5,TGCGCCAGCAGCTTGCAGACCGGGACAGGGAGGGGAGGGACCCAGTACTTC,CASSLQTGTGRGGTQYF
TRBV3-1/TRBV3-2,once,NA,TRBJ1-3,TGTGCCAGCAGCCAAGAGGGAGGGGGAAGTGGAAACACCATATATTTT,CASSQEGGGSGNTIYF
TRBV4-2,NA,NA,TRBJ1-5,TGTGCCAGCAGCCAAGATCAGGGTAATCAGCCCCAGCATTTT,CASSQDQGNQPQHF
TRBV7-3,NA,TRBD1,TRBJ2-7,TGTGCCAGCAGCTTCTCGACCGGGACAGGGGGATGGTCCTACGAGCAGTACTTC,CASSFSTGTGGWSYEQYF
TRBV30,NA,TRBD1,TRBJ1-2,TGTGCCTGGAGTTATGGGACAGGCTATGGCTACACCTTC,CAWSYGTGYGYTF
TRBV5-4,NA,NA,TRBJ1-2,TGTGCCAGCAGCCCTACCCCGACAGGCTATGGCTACACCTTC,CASSPTPTGYGYTF
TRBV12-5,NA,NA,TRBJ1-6,TGTGCTAGTGCCCCTTCGTGGGCGTCGGGAAATTCACCCCTCCACTTT,CASAPSWASGNSPLHF
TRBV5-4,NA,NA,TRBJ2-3,TGTGCCAGCAGCTTTGGGTCGGGTACAGATACGCAGTATTTT,CASSFGSGTDTQYF
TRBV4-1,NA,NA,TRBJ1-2,TGCGCCAGCAGGGAAGGACAACAAAGCGGCTACACCTTC,CASREGQQSGYTF
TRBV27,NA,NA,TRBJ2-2,TGTGCCAGCAGTTTTCAAGGGGGGGCCTACACCGGGGAGCTGTTTTTT,CASSFQGGAYTGELFF
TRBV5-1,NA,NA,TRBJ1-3,TGCGCCAGCAGCCCGCTCGGCTCTGGAAACACCATATATTTT,CASSPLGSGNTIYF
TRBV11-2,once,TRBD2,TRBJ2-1,TGTGCCAGCAGCTTTACTAGCGGGGGCTACAATGAGCAGTTCTTC,CASSFTSGGYNEQFF